Listed below are T cell receptor beta chains from one sample, sequenced in a study of T cell responses to AZD1222 COVID-19 vaccine. Some clones are missing from TCRdb's copy, which holds only in-frame ones; the method was immunoSEQ multiplex PCR. Among around 150,000 clones listed, around 94% were seen once. Material: peripheral blood, obtained on day 0 of AZD1222 vaccination. The receptors here all came from an adult in good health. Each CDR3 is given with its conserved first and last residue. D genes are given only for firm matches. Clone sizes are given selectively: once, few, many, or a class where the clone is expanded.

cdr3_length j_call clone_size v_call d_call cdr3_aa cdr3_nt
16 TRBJ2-3 once TRBV9 TRBD2 CASSGLAGAPGDTQYF TGTGCCAGCAGCGGGCTAGCGGGAGCCCCGGGGGATACGCAGTATTTT
15 TRBJ1-2 NA TRBV2 TRBD1 CASSALGQGKFGYTF TGTGCCAGCAGTGCCCTGGGACAGGGTAAATTCGGCTACACCTTC
16 TRBJ2-2 NA TRBV5-1 NA CASSLVGGRDTGELFF TGCGCCAGCAGCTTGGTTGGGGGCCGGGACACCGGGGAGCTGTTTTTT
14 TRBJ1-2 NA TRBV5-1 TRBD1 CASSSGQGEHGYTF TGCGCCAGCAGCTCTGGACAGGGGGAGCATGGCTACACCTTC
11 TRBJ1-2 few TRBV30 NA CAWSPQYGYTF TGTGCCTGGAGTCCACAATATGGCTACACCTTC
15 TRBJ2-5 NA TRBV28 NA CASSLRLAPGETQYF TGTGCCAGCAGTTTAAGGCTAGCCCCAGGAGAGACCCAGTACTTC
16 TRBJ1-5 NA TRBV5-6 NA CASSRGLLAGNQPQHF TGTGCCAGCAGCAGGGGACTTTTGGCGGGCAATCAGCCCCAGCATTTT
16 TRBJ2-2 once TRBV27 TRBD2 CASSLGLAGGPGELFF TGTGCCAGCAGTTTAGGTCTAGCGGGAGGGCCCGGGGAGCTGTTTTTT
18 TRBJ2-1 NA TRBV18 TRBD1 CASSPFDVGTGGADEQFF TGTGCCAGCTCACCGTTTGACGTAGGGACAGGGGGTGCGGATGAGCAGTTCTTC
16 TRBJ1-6 NA TRBV19 NA CASSNGARGWGSPLHF TGTGCCAGTAGCAATGGCGCCCGGGGTTGGGGTTCACCCCTCCACTTT
16 TRBJ1-1 NA TRBV12-5 NA CASGLVMLLRGAEAFF TGTGCTAGTGGTTTGGTGATGCTGCTCCGAGGGGCTGAAGCTTTCTTT
15 TRBJ1-5 NA TRBV6-1 TRBD1 CASSDGTGGYQPQHF TGTGCCAGCAGTGACGGGACAGGGGGCTATCAGCCCCAGCATTTT
20 TRBJ2-1 NA TRBV11-3 NA CASSLEVGGGAVSGYNEQFF TGTGCCAGCAGCTTAGAGGTGGGTGGGGGCGCGGTGAGCGGCTACAATGAGCAGTTCTTC
15 TRBJ1-1 NA TRBV7-2 NA CASSRKAVRVTEAFF TGTGCCAGCAGCCGTAAGGCGGTGAGGGTTACTGAAGCTTTCTTT
17 TRBJ1-6 NA TRBV4-1 TRBD1 CASSQDPHRGYNSPLHF TGCGCCAGCAGCCAAGATCCTCACAGGGGCTATAATTCACCCCTCCACTTT
20 TRBJ2-4 NA TRBV11-2 TRBD2 CASSLEGSGAGNLAKNIQYF TGTGCCAGCAGCTTAGAAGGTAGCGGGGCGGGAAACCTAGCCAAAAACATTCAGTACTTC
12 TRBJ1-1 NA TRBV28 NA CASSSGWSEAFF TGTGCCAGCAGTTCCGGGTGGAGTGAAGCTTTCTTT
17 TRBJ1-5 NA TRBV7-9 TRBD1 CASSLGTGAYSNQPQHF TGTGCCAGCAGCTTAGGGACAGGGGCATATAGCAATCAGCCCCAGCATTTT
16 TRBJ2-1 NA TRBV24-1 NA CATSDYGGPRRNEQFF TGTGCCACCAGTGACTACGGGGGTCCTAGGCGGAATGAGCAGTTCTTC
13 TRBJ2-1 NA TRBV28 NA CASSSASHNEQFF TGTGCCAGCAGTTCTGCCTCACACAATGAGCAGTTCTTC
13 TRBJ1-1 once TRBV6-5 NA CASRQSRDTEAFF TGTGCCAGCAGACAAAGCCGGGACACTGAAGCTTTCTTT
16 TRBJ2-1 NA TRBV7-6 NA CASSSDPDSVTNEQFF TGTGCCAGCAGCTCCGATCCCGACAGCGTAACCAATGAGCAGTTCTTC
15 TRBJ2-5 once TRBV11-3 NA CASSLGGGPQETQYF TGTGCCAGCAGCTTAGGGGGGGGCCCTCAAGAGACCCAGTACTTC
15 TRBJ1-5 few TRBV18 NA CASSLLGTGNQPQHF TGTGCCAGCTCACTACTGGGGACGGGCAATCAGCCCCAGCATTTT
19 TRBJ2-3 NA TRBV27 TRBD2 CASSPRKLGGLGETDTQYF TGTGCCAGCAGCCCCAGGAAACTAGGGGGACTAGGAGAGACAGATACGCAGTATTTT
13 TRBJ2-1 NA TRBV28 TRBD2 CASRRTSANEQFF TGTGCCAGCAGGAGGACTAGCGCAAATGAGCAGTTCTTC
15 TRBJ2-2 NA TRBV7-9 TRBD1 CASSLGTGVPGELFF TGTGCCAGCAGCTTAGGAACAGGGGTTCCCGGGGAGCTGTTTTTT
13 TRBJ1-1 NA TRBV30 NA CAWSGFEGSKAFF TGTGCCTGGAGTGGGTTCGAGGGTTCTAAAGCTTTCTTT
14 TRBJ2-2 NA TRBV4-2 NA CASSQMGTPGELFF TGTGCCAGCAGCCAAATGGGAACCCCCGGGGAGCTGTTTTTT
14 TRBJ2-1 NA TRBV19 TRBD2 CASRYSGGANEQFF TGTGCCAGTAGATACAGCGGGGGGGCCAATGAGCAGTTCTTC
16 TRBJ2-3 NA TRBV6-5 TRBD1 CASSYSPGTATDTQYF TGTGCCAGCAGTTACTCTCCCGGGACAGCTACAGATACGCAGTATTTT
17 TRBJ1-5 once TRBV21-1 NA CASSKPGGGRGKQPQHF TGTGCCAGCAGCAAACCCGGGGGGGGCAGGGGGAAACAGCCCCAGCATTTT
13 TRBJ2-2 NA TRBV28 NA CASSSPLRRELFF TGTGCCAGCAGTTCCCCCCTTCGGCGGGAGCTGTTTTTT
13 TRBJ1-5 NA TRBV9 NA CASSSGGNQPQHF TGTGCCAGCAGCTCAGGGGGCAATCAGCCCCAGCATTTT